This TCR beta chain was sequenced in a study of CD8 T cells in Susac syndrome. The CDR3 extends over 14 amino acids. Germline V lookup: CDR1 SGDLS, CDR2 YYNGEE. The V and J ends lost 0 bases and 12 bases, in that order; junction bases with no gene match: 9. CD8+ and CD4+ T cells circulating in blood were sequenced for TCR beta. CD8+ and CD4+ T cells were negatively isolated; TEMRA cells were FACS-enriched. Reverse transcription used roughly 0.45 to 1 ug RNA and random hexamers. Amplification of the TCR beta CDR3 was carried out by immunoSEQ multiplex PCR, which spanned a total of 54 Vbeta and 13 Jbeta segments. MiXCR, run by TCRdb on the immunoSEQ multiplex PCR reads, gives a single entry per CDR3 protein. The profile shows roughly 160,000 distinct CDR3 sequences, around 94% of them singletons. Points from the study as a whole: The study recognized that the number of individuals in its TCR sequencing and HLA analysis was relatively small.

Remarks on this clonotype: The target antigen is unknown.

The specimen sequenced was CD4+ T cells from PBMCs. This rearrangement joins TRBV9 to TRBJ2-1, with TRBD2 identical over 7 bases. The TCR originated in a human donor in good health. CDR3 protein: CASSVAAPGGPQFF. CDR3 DNA sequence: TGTGCCAGCAGCGTAGCTGCCCCGGGGGGTCCGCAGTTCTTC. Full variable domain (rest looked up from reference TRBV9 and TRBJ2-1): DSGVTQTPKHLITATGQRVTLRCSPRSGDLSVYWYQQSLDQGLQFLIQYYNGEERAKGNILERFSAQQFPDLHSELNLSSLELGDSALYFCASSVAAPGGPQFFGPGTRLTVL.